This is a list of T cell receptor beta chains from one sample in a study of chemoradiotherapy in HPV16-positive cancers. The method was immunoSEQ multiplex PCR; TCRdb's version includes in-frame clones alone and lacks a portion of them. The table lists approximately 32,000 clones, around 89% of them singletons. Material: blood, obtained from a patient who underwent chemoradiotherapy. All receptors come from a human donor with HPV-associated anogenital cancer. Each CDR3 is given with its conserved first and last residue. D genes are given only for firm matches. Clone size is shown for a subset of rows, as once, few, many or a class of expanded clone.

V gene	D gene	J gene	CDR3 length	clone size	CDR3 protein	CDR3 DNA
TRBV11-3	TRBD1	TRBJ2-5	16	few	CASSKGQGVGQETQYF	TGTGCCAGCAGCAAGGGACAGGGAGTGGGACAAGAGACCCAGTACTTC
TRBV15	-	TRBJ1-1	13	-	CATSREPRTEAFF	TGTGCCACCAGCAGAGAACCCCGGACGGAAGCTTTCTTT
TRBV6-5	TRBD2	TRBJ2-3	15	-	CASSYSTSGSYTQYF	TGTGCCAGCAGTTACTCGACTAGCGGTAGCTATACGCAGTATTTT
TRBV4-3	TRBD2	TRBJ2-1	17	-	CASSQDLAGGMNNEQFF	TGCGCCAGCAGCCAAGATTTGGCGGGAGGGATGAACAATGAGCAGTTCTTC
TRBV19	TRBD2	TRBJ2-7	11	few	CARKGGRNGYF	TGTGCCAGAAAAGGCGGGAGGAATGGGTACTTC
TRBV4-1	-	TRBJ1-2	12	-	CASSRGGDGYTF	TGCGCCAGCAGCCGAGGGGGAGATGGCTACACCTTC
TRBV5-1	-	TRBJ2-3	14	-	CASSPSPGESPQYF	TGCGCCAGCAGCCCCAGCCCGGGGGAATCCCCGCAGTATTTT
TRBV19	TRBD1	TRBJ1-5	17	-	CASSIGQGRGSNQPQHF	TGTGCCAGTAGTATAGGACAGGGGAGGGGGAGCAATCAGCCCCAGCATTTT
TRBV5-1	TRBD2	TRBJ2-1	15	-	CASSLTSGRDNEQFF	TGCGCCAGCAGCCTGACTAGCGGGAGAGACAATGAGCAGTTCTTC
TRBV18	TRBD1	TRBJ1-6	15	once	CASSLGTGENSPLHF	TGTGCCAGCTCCCTAGGGACAGGGGAGAATTCACCCCTCCACTTT
TRBV4-3	-	TRBJ1-2	15	-	CASSQEPAGGYGYTF	TGCGCCAGCAGCCAAGAGCCAGCGGGGGGCTATGGCTACACCTTC
TRBV19	-	TRBJ2-6	15	-	CASSPSGPGANVLTF	TGTGCCAGTAGTCCCTCGGGGCCTGGGGCCAACGTCCTGACTTTC
TRBV4-3	TRBD2	TRBJ2-2	18	-	CASSRDSSGLAGTGELFF	TGCGCCAGCAGCCGCGACAGCTCAGGACTAGCGGGAACTGGGGAGCTGTTTTTT
TRBV5-4	-	TRBJ1-2	13	once	CASSLAGGAGYTF	TGTGCCAGCAGCTTGGCCGGGGGGGCAGGCTACACCTTC
TRBV18	-	TRBJ1-1	13	-	CASSRDQDTEAFF	TGTGCCAGCTCAAGGGACCAAGACACTGAAGCTTTCTTT
TRBV5-1	TRBD2	TRBJ2-7	18	-	CASSPSLAGGPSSYEQYF	TGCGCCAGCAGCCCCTCACTAGCGGGAGGCCCCAGCTCCTACGAGCAGTACTTC
TRBV4-3	-	TRBJ1-6	15	-	CASSQGGLEGSPLHF	TGCGCCAGCAGCCAAGGGGGACTCGAAGGTTCACCCCTCCACTTT
TRBV7-9	-	TRBJ1-5	13	-	CASSWGSNQPQHF	TGTGCCAGCAGCTGGGGTAGCAATCAGCCCCAGCATTTT
TRBV6-5	TRBD2	TRBJ2-3	13	once	CATGLEATDTQYF	TGTGCCACCGGACTAGAGGCCACAGATACGCAGTATTTT
TRBV30	-	TRBJ2-4	13	-	CAWTKKGSLFSNF	TGTGCCTGGACTAAGAAGGGGTCCCTATTTTCAAACTTC
TRBV7-9	TRBD1	TRBJ2-7	14	-	CASSNRDRFYEQYF	TGTGCCAGCAGTAACCGGGACAGGTTCTACGAGCAGTACTTC
TRBV6-6	-	TRBJ1-1	11	-	CASKMNTEAFF	TGTGCCAGCAAGATGAACACTGAAGCTTTCTTT
TRBV13	TRBD2	TRBJ2-3	17	-	CASSTRTSGRLTDTQYF	TGTGCCAGCAGCACCCGGACTAGCGGGAGACTCACAGATACGCAGTATTTT
TRBV30	-	TRBJ1-4	18	-	CAWSPPEWELLTNEKLFF	TGTGCCTGGAGTCCCCCTGAGTGGGAATTATTGACTAATGAAAAACTGTTTTTT
TRBV9	TRBD1	TRBJ1-1	14	-	CASSSGQLNTEAFF	TGTGCCAGCAGCTCGGGACAGTTGAACACTGAAGCTTTCTTT
TRBV7-9	-	TRBJ1-1	15	few	CASSPLLGRHTEAFF	TGTGCCAGCAGCCCCCTCTTGGGAAGGCACACTGAAGCTTTCTTT
TRBV5-1	-	TRBJ2-1	11	-	CASSLESEQFF	TGCGCCAGCAGCTTGGAAAGTGAGCAGTTCTTC